This record looks at one TCR beta chain sequence and its context. The data derive from a study of T-cell reconstitution after alpha-beta-depleted transplantation in children. CDR3 length: 15 residues. Per the germline V gene, CDR1 is SGHRS and CDR2 is YFSETQ. V was cut by 0 bases and J by 5 bases, with 12 bases left in between. TCRbeta library preparation incorporated unique molecular identifiers. MiXCR, run by TCRdb on the PCR reads, gives a single entry per CDR3 protein. This repertoire shows about 830,000 distinct CDR3 sequences, around 15% found once; its top ten account for 5%. The source of this sequence is a male patient younger than 18 who had a stem cell transplant for acute lymphoblastic leukemia, so the T cells may come from the graft donor. Sequencing used PBMCs, mostly from graft donor cells, obtained 360 days after TCRalphabeta/CD19-depleted stem cell transplant. The chain is built from TRBV5-1 and TRBJ2-1; D call uncertain. The CDR3: CASSLVAALHNEQFF. CDR3 nucleotides: TGCGCCAGCAGCTTGGTAGCAGCCCTTCACAATGAGCAGTTCTTC. The whole variable domain, filled in from reference TRBV5-1 and TRBJ2-1, reads KAGVTQTPRYLIKTRGQQVTLSCSPISGHRSVSWYQQTPGQGLQFLFEYFSETQRNKGNFPGRFSGRQFSNSRSEMNVSTLELGDSALYLCASSLVAALHNEQFFGPGTRLTVL.